These T cell receptor beta chains were read from a single sample in a study of a mutant IDH1 vaccine in newly diagnosed glioma. Sequenced by immunoSEQ multiplex PCR; TCRdb stores in-frame clones only, minus some. The top ten clones hold about 3.4% of a sample with under 70,000 clones, about 80% of them seen once. The antigens for these receptors are not known. Sequenced here: PBMCs, sampled from a glioma patient whose treatment included an IDH1 peptide vaccine. All receptors come from a man aged 25-45 years with glioma. Both conserved end residues are part of each CDR3. A D gene is named only where the DNA matches it firmly. Only some rows state a clone size, as once, few, many or a class for expanded clones.

clone size: .
J gene: TRBJ2-7
D gene: .
V gene: TRBV19
CDR3 protein: CASSSQINEQYF
CDR3 DNA: TGTGCCAGTAGTTCCCAAATCAACGAGCAGTACTTC

clone size: .
J gene: TRBJ2-5
D gene: .
V gene: TRBV4-1
CDR3 protein: CASSQSNSGDTQETQYF
CDR3 DNA: TGCGCCAGCAGCCAGTCTAATAGCGGCGATACCCAAGAGACCCAGTACTTC

clone size: .
J gene: TRBJ1-3
D gene: .
V gene: TRBV5-1
CDR3 protein: CASSPTTGYGNTIYF
CDR3 DNA: TGCGCCAGCTCCCCCACCACAGGGTACGGAAACACCATATATTTT

clone size: .
J gene: TRBJ2-2
D gene: .
V gene: TRBV10-1
CDR3 protein: CASSWGPNTGELFF
CDR3 DNA: TGCGCCAGCAGTTGGGGCCCGAACACCGGGGAGCTGTTTTTT

clone size: .
J gene: TRBJ1-5
D gene: .
V gene: TRBV30
CDR3 protein: CAWSKYSNRPQHF
CDR3 DNA: TGTGCCTGGAGTAAATATAGCAATCGGCCCCAGCATTTT

clone size: few
J gene: TRBJ2-7
D gene: TRBD2
V gene: TRBV7-9
CDR3 protein: CASSLLASGDKYEQYF
CDR3 DNA: TGTGCCAGCAGCCTCTTGGCTAGCGGAGATAAATACGAGCAGTACTTC

clone size: .
J gene: TRBJ1-2
D gene: TRBD1
V gene: TRBV5-1
CDR3 protein: CASSLDQGAVYGYTF
CDR3 DNA: TGCGCCAGCAGCTTGGACCAGGGGGCTGTCTATGGCTACACCTTC

clone size: .
J gene: TRBJ2-1
D gene: TRBD2
V gene: TRBV7-9
CDR3 protein: CASSLIPGGSYNEQFF
CDR3 DNA: TGTGCCAGCAGCCTTATCCCGGGGGGGTCCTACAATGAGCAGTTCTTC

clone size: few
J gene: TRBJ1-1
D gene: .
V gene: TRBV18
CDR3 protein: CASSPQGVGTEAFF
CDR3 DNA: TGTGCCAGCTCACCACAGGGAGTGGGTACTGAAGCTTTCTTT

clone size: .
J gene: TRBJ2-1
D gene: .
V gene: TRBV12-5
CDR3 protein: CASGLELELDEQFF
CDR3 DNA: TGTGCTAGTGGTTTGGAACTTGAACTGGATGAGCAGTTCTTC

clone size: .
J gene: TRBJ2-1
D gene: TRBD2
V gene: TRBV7-9
CDR3 protein: CATGLAGLANEQFF
CDR3 DNA: TGTGCCACCGGACTAGCGGGGTTGGCCAATGAGCAGTTCTTC

clone size: once
J gene: TRBJ2-3
D gene: TRBD1
V gene: TRBV6-4
CDR3 protein: CASSAGTGDTDTQYF
CDR3 DNA: TGTGCCAGCAGTGCCGGGACAGGGGACACAGATACGCAGTATTTT

clone size: .
J gene: TRBJ2-1
D gene: TRBD2
V gene: TRBV6-5
CDR3 protein: CASRPTSGGANEQFF
CDR3 DNA: TGTGCCAGCAGGCCTACTAGCGGGGGGGCCAATGAGCAGTTCTTC

clone size: .
J gene: TRBJ1-2
D gene: .
V gene: TRBV7-8
CDR3 protein: CASSRTGPIYGYTF
CDR3 DNA: TGTGCCAGCAGCCGAACAGGGCCAATTTATGGCTACACCTTC

clone size: .
J gene: TRBJ2-5
D gene: .
V gene: TRBV18
CDR3 protein: CASSQQETQYF
CDR3 DNA: TGTGCCAGCTCACAACAAGAGACCCAGTACTTC

clone size: .
J gene: TRBJ1-4
D gene: .
V gene: TRBV5-1
CDR3 protein: CASSPDRRNNEKLFF
CDR3 DNA: TGCGCCAGCAGTCCCGACAGGAGGAATAATGAAAAACTGTTTTTT

clone size: .
J gene: TRBJ2-1
D gene: .
V gene: TRBV21-1
CDR3 protein: CASSKEIPAQRIYNEQFF
CDR3 DNA: TGTGCCAGCAGCAAAGAGATCCCGGCCCAAAGAATTTACAATGAGCAGTTCTTC

clone size: .
J gene: TRBJ2-2
D gene: .
V gene: TRBV14
CDR3 protein: CASSPLPGYGTGELFF
CDR3 DNA: TGTGCCAGCAGCCCCCTCCCCGGTTATGGAACCGGGGAGCTGTTTTTT

clone size: .
J gene: TRBJ2-1
D gene: TRBD2
V gene: TRBV18
CDR3 protein: CASSELAGGNEQFF
CDR3 DNA: TGTGCCAGCTCAGAGCTAGCGGGGGGTAATGAGCAGTTCTTC

clone size: .
J gene: TRBJ1-5
D gene: .
V gene: TRBV28
CDR3 protein: CASSLWGAADQPQHF
CDR3 DNA: TGTGCCAGCAGTTTATGGGGGGCGGCGGATCAGCCCCAGCATTTT

clone size: .
J gene: TRBJ2-7
D gene: .
V gene: TRBV5-1
CDR3 protein: CASSWPSQPGPKAKEQYF
CDR3 DNA: TGCGCCAGCAGCTGGCCCTCCCAACCGGGACCCAAGGCGAAAGAGCAGTACTTC

clone size: once
J gene: TRBJ2-7
D gene: .
V gene: TRBV5-1
CDR3 protein: CASSLSRDSYEQYF
CDR3 DNA: TGCGCCAGCAGCTTGAGCCGGGACTCCTACGAGCAGTACTTC

clone size: .
J gene: TRBJ2-2
D gene: TRBD1
V gene: TRBV15
CDR3 protein: CASGQGGTSGELFF
CDR3 DNA: TGTGCCTCTGGACAGGGCGGAACGTCCGGGGAGCTGTTTTTT

clone size: .
J gene: TRBJ2-5
D gene: TRBD1
V gene: TRBV5-4
CDR3 protein: CASSRGQGRSYGQYF
CDR3 DNA: TGTGCCAGCAGCAGGGGACAGGGGAGGTCCTACGGGCAGTACTTC

clone size: .
J gene: TRBJ2-7
D gene: TRBD1
V gene: TRBV18
CDR3 protein: CASSLLRDRDYEQYF
CDR3 DNA: TGTGCCAGCTCGCTACTCCGGGACAGGGACTACGAGCAGTACTTC

clone size: .
J gene: TRBJ2-1
D gene: .
V gene: TRBV27
CDR3 protein: CASSTNLHGNEQFF
CDR3 DNA: TGTGCCAGCAGTACCAACCTCCATGGCAATGAGCAGTTCTTC

clone size: .
J gene: TRBJ2-2
D gene: .
V gene: TRBV18
CDR3 protein: CASSPRRTGELFF
CDR3 DNA: TGTGCCAGCTCACCACGGAGGACCGGGGAGCTGTTTTTT

clone size: .
J gene: TRBJ2-7
D gene: .
V gene: TRBV28
CDR3 protein: CASRGRNYEQYF
CDR3 DNA: TGTGCCAGCAGGGGACGGAACTACGAGCAGTACTTC

clone size: .
J gene: TRBJ1-3
D gene: TRBD1
V gene: TRBV18
CDR3 protein: CASSPLGQGSGNTIYF
CDR3 DNA: TGTGCCAGCTCACCCCTTGGACAGGGCTCTGGAAACACCATATATTTT

clone size: .
J gene: TRBJ1-1
D gene: .
V gene: TRBV11-2
CDR3 protein: CASGSGGTEAFF
CDR3 DNA: TGTGCCAGCGGATCTGGGGGGACTGAAGCTTTCTTT

clone size: few
J gene: TRBJ1-4
D gene: .
V gene: TRBV15
CDR3 protein: CATSRPYGTPVF
CDR3 DNA: TGTGCCACCAGCAGACCTTACGGGACCCCTGTTTTT

clone size: .
J gene: TRBJ2-1
D gene: .
V gene: TRBV29-1
CDR3 protein: CSVLPGVTSYNEQFF
CDR3 DNA: TGCAGCGTCCTACCAGGGGTTACCTCCTACAATGAGCAGTTCTTC

clone size: .
J gene: TRBJ1-1
D gene: .
V gene: TRBV11-2
CDR3 protein: CASSLEVGTEAFF
CDR3 DNA: TGTGCCAGCAGCTTAGAGGTGGGCACTGAAGCTTTCTTT

clone size: .
J gene: TRBJ1-1
D gene: .
V gene: TRBV9
CDR3 protein: CASSVQEGRNEAFF
CDR3 DNA: TGTGCCAGCAGCGTACAGGAGGGGCGGAATGAAGCTTTCTTT

clone size: few
J gene: TRBJ1-1
D gene: .
V gene: TRBV18
CDR3 protein: CASSPPSGRVTEAFF
CDR3 DNA: TGTGCCAGCTCACCACCGTCTGGGAGAGTGACTGAAGCTTTCTTT

clone size: .
J gene: TRBJ2-2
D gene: TRBD1
V gene: TRBV4-1
CDR3 protein: CASSQASGGPWNTGELFF
CDR3 DNA: TGCGCCAGCAGCCAAGCCTCAGGGGGCCCTTGGAACACCGGGGAGCTGTTTTTT

clone size: few
J gene: TRBJ1-5
D gene: TRBD1
V gene: TRBV18
CDR3 protein: CASSPQGQGSNQPQHF
CDR3 DNA: TGTGCCAGCTCACCGCAGGGACAGGGTTCTAATCAGCCCCAGCATTTT

clone size: .
J gene: TRBJ1-4
D gene: .
V gene: TRBV5-8
CDR3 protein: CASRLNGFSTELFF
CDR3 DNA: TGTGCCAGCAGGCTAAACGGGTTTTCTACTGAACTGTTTTTT

clone size: .
J gene: TRBJ1-5
D gene: .
V gene: TRBV7-8
CDR3 protein: CASSLVGRDHNQPQHF
CDR3 DNA: TGTGCCAGCAGCTTAGTCGGCAGGGACCACAATCAGCCCCAGCATTTT

clone size: .
J gene: TRBJ1-6
D gene: .
V gene: TRBV2
CDR3 protein: CASLGGRSSYNSPLHF
CDR3 DNA: TGTGCCAGCTTGGGGGGGCGAAGCTCCTATAATTCACCCCTCCACTTT

clone size: .
J gene: TRBJ2-3
D gene: .
V gene: TRBV11-2
CDR3 protein: CASSLVGDTQYF
CDR3 DNA: TGTGCCAGCAGCTTAGTTGGGGATACGCAGTATTTT

clone size: .
J gene: TRBJ1-1
D gene: .
V gene: TRBV11-2
CDR3 protein: CASSSPTRLEAFF
CDR3 DNA: TGTGCCAGCAGCTCTCCTACTAGACTAGAAGCTTTCTTT

clone size: .
J gene: TRBJ2-7
D gene: TRBD2
V gene: TRBV11-2
CDR3 protein: CASSIRLAGHYEQYF
CDR3 DNA: TGTGCCAGCAGCATTAGACTAGCGGGGCACTACGAGCAGTACTTC

clone size: .
J gene: TRBJ1-5
D gene: TRBD1
V gene: TRBV19
CDR3 protein: CASSPGTDQPQHF
CDR3 DNA: TGTGCCAGCTCACCTGGGACAGATCAGCCCCAGCATTTT

clone size: .
J gene: TRBJ2-5
D gene: TRBD2
V gene: TRBV10-3
CDR3 protein: CASSELAGGQETQYF
CDR3 DNA: TGTGCCAGCAGTGAACTAGCGGGGGGGCAAGAGACCCAGTACTTC

clone size: .
J gene: TRBJ2-3
D gene: .
V gene: TRBV5-1
CDR3 protein: CASSSEPNDTQYF
CDR3 DNA: TGCGCCAGCAGCTCGGAGCCTAATGATACGCAGTATTTT

clone size: .
J gene: TRBJ1-1
D gene: .
V gene: TRBV7-2
CDR3 protein: CASSQGRRDEAFF
CDR3 DNA: TGTGCCAGCAGCCAAGGTCGGCGGGATGAAGCTTTCTTT

clone size: .
J gene: TRBJ1-1
D gene: .
V gene: TRBV6-1
CDR3 protein: CASSDGGGTEAFF
CDR3 DNA: TGTGCCAGCAGTGACGGGGGGGGGACTGAAGCTTTCTTT

clone size: .
J gene: TRBJ2-7
D gene: .
V gene: TRBV4-1
CDR3 protein: CASSQDGIGVALSHEQYF
CDR3 DNA: TGCGCCAGCAGCCAAGATGGGATCGGAGTAGCACTGTCCCACGAGCAGTACTTC

clone size: .
J gene: TRBJ1-2
D gene: TRBD1
V gene: TRBV5-5
CDR3 protein: CASSPGTGYGYTF
CDR3 DNA: TGTGCCAGCAGCCCCGGGACAGGCTATGGCTACACCTTC

clone size: .
J gene: TRBJ2-7
D gene: TRBD1
V gene: TRBV7-2
CDR3 protein: CASSLYRGYEQYF
CDR3 DNA: TGTGCCAGCAGCTTATACAGGGGCTACGAGCAGTACTTC

clone size: .
J gene: TRBJ2-7
D gene: TRBD2
V gene: TRBV11-3
CDR3 protein: CASRTSGGERGEQYF
CDR3 DNA: TGTGCCAGCAGAACATCGGGGGGGGAAAGAGGCGAGCAGTACTTC